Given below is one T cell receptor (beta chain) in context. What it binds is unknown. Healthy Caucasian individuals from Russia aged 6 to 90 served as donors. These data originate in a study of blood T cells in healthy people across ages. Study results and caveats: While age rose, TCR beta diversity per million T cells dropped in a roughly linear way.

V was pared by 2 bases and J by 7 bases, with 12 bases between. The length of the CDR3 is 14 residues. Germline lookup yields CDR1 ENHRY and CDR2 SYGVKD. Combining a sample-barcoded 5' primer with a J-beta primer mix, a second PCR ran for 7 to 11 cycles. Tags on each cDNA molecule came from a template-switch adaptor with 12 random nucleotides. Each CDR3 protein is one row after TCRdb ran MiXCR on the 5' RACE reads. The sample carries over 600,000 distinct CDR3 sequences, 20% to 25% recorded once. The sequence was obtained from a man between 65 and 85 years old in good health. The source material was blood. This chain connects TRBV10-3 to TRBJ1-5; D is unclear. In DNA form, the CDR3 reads TGTGCCATCAGTGAGCTTGAGACAAGGCAGCCCCAGCATTTT. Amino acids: CAISELETRQPQHF.